Listed here are 17 T cell receptor beta chains from one sample, sequenced in a study of cytomegalovirus exposure and HLA in healthy donors. In the PCR, 60 Vbeta and 13 Jbeta primers were used. Libraries were prepared by immunoSEQ multiplex PCR; TCRdb keeps only in-frame clonotypes and omits some of them. The sample has roughly 160,000 clones; approximately 84% are singletons. The sample comprised PBMCs. Every receptor here comes from a boy under 10 years old in good health and CMV-seronegative.

The gene calls are TRBV6-1 and TRBJ1-2, with a weak D call TRBD1 (5 bases). Germline-derived CDR1 and CDR2 are MNHNS and SASEGT. V lost 6 bases and J 4 bases, leaving 15 bases between the germline ends. CDR3 length: 14 amino acids. For the CDR3, the DNA is TGTGCCAGCAGAGGGAATGGGGGGGGCTATGGCTACACCTTC. Its translation: CASRGNGGGYGYTF.

The chain has TRBV4-2 and TRBJ2-3; tentative D call: TRBD2 (6 bases). CDR1 and CDR2 from the germline V gene are LGHNA and YNFKEQ. V was shortened by 0 bases and J by 7 bases, with 14 bases between the two germline ends. The CDR3 is 15 amino acids. The CDR3 protein is CASSQEFERAHTQYF. DNA for the CDR3: TGTGCCAGCAGCCAAGAGTTCGAGCGGGCCCATACGCAGTATTTT.

The chain recombines TRBV9 with TRBJ1-1; TRBD1 might be the D (5 bases). Germline V gene data show CDR1 as SGDLS and CDR2 as YYNGEE. The CDR3 has 16 amino acids. With 0 bases removed from V and 0 bases from J, the gap between germline ends came to 12 bases. CDR3 sequence (DNA): TGTGCCAGCAGCGTAGCTGGTTGGGGCATGAACACTGAAGCTTTCTTT. It codes for CASSVAGWGMNTEAFF.

The rearrangement links TRBV5-1 to TRBJ2-5, with 7 bases matching TRBD1. The CDR3 sequence is 13 residues long. Germline V gene sequence: CDR1 SGHRS, CDR2 YFSETQ. The ends lost 8 bases at V and 5 bases at J; junction bases unmatched: 9. The CDR3 nucleotides read TGCGCCAGTTATATACAGGGGCGGGAGACCCAGTACTTC. Translation: CASYIQGRETQYF.

The V gene is TRBV30, the J gene TRBJ1-3, with no clear D. CDR3 size: 15 residues. Trimming removed 0 bases at V and 0 bases at J, with 9 bases between. Germline V gene sequence: CDR1 GTSNPN, CDR2 SVGIG (reference sequence). The CDR3 reads CAWSVEAPSGNTIYF. The CDR3 DNA is TGTGCCTGGAGTGTGGAGGCTCCCTCTGGAAACACCATATATTTT.

V usage is TRBV7-8 and J usage is TRBJ1-2; no definite D call. The CDR3 runs 15 residues. Trimming stripped 1 base from V and 3 bases from J, with 12 bases between. Germline values: CDR1 SGHVS, CDR2 FQNEAQ. CDR3 bases: TGTGCCAGCAGCTTAGGAGGCCGGCAAGACTATGGCTACACCTTC. Its translation is CASSLGGRQDYGYTF. The whole variable domain, filled in from reference TRBV7-8 and TRBJ1-2, reads GAGVSQSPRYKVAKRGQDVALRCDPISGHVSLFWYQQALGQGPEFLTYFQNEAQLDKSGLPSDRFFAERPEGSVSTLKIQRTQQEDSAVYLCASSLGGRQDYGYTFGSGTRLTVV.

This chain links TRBV7-3 with TRBJ2-2; 8 bases align to TRBD1. This CDR3 contains 17 residues. Per the germline V gene, CDR1 is SGHTA and CDR2 is FQGTGA. V shed 4 bases, J shed 0 bases, and the junction held 7 bases outside the gene matches. This CDR3 reads CASSWTGIGANTGELFF. CDR3 nucleotide sequence: TGTGCCAGCAGCTGGACAGGGATTGGGGCGAACACCGGGGAGCTGTTTTTT.

In DNA, the CDR3 is TGCGCCAGCAGCTTGGCCCTTACAGGGGACGGAAACACCATATATTTT. It translates to CASSLALTGDGNTIYF. V gene TRBV5-1 combines with J gene TRBJ1-3; 7 positions agree with TRBD1. Germline CDR1 SGHRS, CDR2 YFSETQ. Trimming took 0 bases from V and 4 from J; bases not matched to a gene: 7. The CDR3 length is 16 residues.

The chain joins TRBV5-1 to TRBJ2-5, with D possibly TRBD1 on 5 matching bases. CDR3 length: 15 amino acids. Germline V gene lookup returns CDR1 SGHRS and CDR2 YFSETQ. Trimming cost V 4 bases and J 0 bases, with 13 bases left between them. The CDR3 loop is CASSGAGSNQETQYF. In nucleotides, the CDR3 is TGCGCCAGCAGCGGTGCAGGGTCGAACCAAGAGACCCAGTACTTC.

The chain combines TRBV6-5 with TRBJ2-1, with 8 nucleotides matching TRBD2. In germline, CDR1 is MNHEY, CDR2 SVGAGI. The CDR3 runs 15 residues. The J segment lost 4 bases and the V segment lost 2 bases, leaving 4 bases of the junction unmatched. CDR3 sequence (DNA): TGTGCCAGCAGTTACGTTAGCGGGACGTACAATGAGCAGTTCTTC. This translates into CASSYVSGTYNEQFF.

V gene TRBV18 combines with J gene TRBJ2-3, with D possibly matching TRBD1 (5 bases). The germline V gene has CDR1 KGHSH and CDR2 LQKENI. The CDR3 extends over 16 amino acids. V was trimmed by 3 bases and J by 4 bases, leaving 17 bases between them. The DNA of the CDR3 is TGTGCCAGCTCACCCAGGGCGTTTAATCGCGCAGATACGCAGTATTTT. Amino acids: CASSPRAFNRADTQYF.

The genes are TRBV14 and TRBJ2-7, with D maybe TRBD2 (6 bases). V shed 4 bases and J shed 4 bases, with 14 bases lying between them. Germline V gene lookup returns CDR1 SGHDN and CDR2 FVKESK. The CDR3 is 14 amino acids. CDR3 sequence: CASSRAGGVYEQYF. In DNA form, the CDR3 reads TGTGCCAGCAGCCGTGCAGGAGGGGTGTACGAGCAGTACTTC.

The rearrangement uses TRBV28 and TRBJ1-1; 9 bases are shared with TRBD1. V lost 0 bases and J lost 8; bases outside the gene matches: 19. The CDR3 loop spans 19 amino acids. The germline V gene encodes CDR1 MDHEN and CDR2 SYDVKM. In DNA form, the CDR3 reads TGTGCCAGCAGTTTATGGGTTAGCCGGGACAGGGTAAGGGGAACCGAAGCTTTCTTT. The encoded protein is CASSLWVSRDRVRGTEAFF.

This chain connects TRBV7-9 to TRBJ1-2; TRBD1 matches at 9 bases. Germline trimming cut 4 bases from V and 5 bases from J; bases unmatched to any gene: 8. Germline CDR1 reads SEHNR; CDR2 reads FQNEAQ (reference sequence). This CDR3 is built from 15 residues. CDR3: CASSSGDRVEYGYTF. In DNA form, the CDR3 reads TGTGCCAGCAGCTCAGGGGACAGGGTTGAATATGGCTACACCTTC.

The CDR3 reads CASSSGTSGSGSGANVLTF. The DNA of the CDR3 is TGTGCCAGCAGCTCCGGGACTAGCGGGAGCGGTTCTGGGGCCAACGTCCTGACTTTC. J is TRBJ2-6 and V is TRBV7-3; 14 bases align to TRBD2. The CDR3 contains 19 residues. Germline CDR1 is SGHTA and CDR2 is FQGTGA. The trim removed 4 bases at V and 1 base at J, leaving 6 bases unmatched.

This clone came up a few times. The chain couples TRBV5-4 to TRBJ2-1; possibly TRBD2 for D (5 bases). This CDR3 comprises 16 residues. V was pared by 1 base and J by 0 bases, with 11 bases between. In germline, CDR1 is SGHNT, CDR2 YYREEE (reference sequence). The chain's CDR3 is CASSLKAVSSYNEQFF. The DNA for the CDR3 is TGTGCCAGCAGCTTGAAAGCGGTGAGCTCCTACAATGAGCAGTTCTTC. The complete variable domain, with remaining parts taken from reference TRBV5-4 and TRBJ2-1, reads ETGVTQSPTHLIKTRGQQVTLRCSSQSGHNTVSWYQQALGQGPQFIFQYYREEENGRGNFPPRFSGLQFPNYSSELNVNALELDDSALYLCASSLKAVSSYNEQFFGPGTRLTVL.

This clone has a handful of counts. The chain recombines TRBV6-1 with TRBJ2-4, with D hard to call. Germline CDR1 and CDR2: MNHNS and SASEGT. V shed 6 bases and J shed 6 bases, with 12 bases lying between them. There are 13 residues in the CDR3. The CDR3 is CASRAGYRNIQYF. In nucleotides, the CDR3 is TGTGCCAGCAGGGCAGGTTACAGAAACATTCAGTACTTC.